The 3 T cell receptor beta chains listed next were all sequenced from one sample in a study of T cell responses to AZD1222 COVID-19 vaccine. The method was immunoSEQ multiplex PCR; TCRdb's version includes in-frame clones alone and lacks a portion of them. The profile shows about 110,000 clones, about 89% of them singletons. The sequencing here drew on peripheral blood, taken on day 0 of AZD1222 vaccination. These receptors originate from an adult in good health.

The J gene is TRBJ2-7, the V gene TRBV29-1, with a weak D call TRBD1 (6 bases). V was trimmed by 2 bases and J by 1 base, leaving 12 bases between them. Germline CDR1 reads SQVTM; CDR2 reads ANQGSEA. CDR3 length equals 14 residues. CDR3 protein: CSVELGRGSYEQYF. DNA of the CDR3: TGCAGCGTTGAACTGGGCAGGGGATCCTACGAGCAGTACTTC.

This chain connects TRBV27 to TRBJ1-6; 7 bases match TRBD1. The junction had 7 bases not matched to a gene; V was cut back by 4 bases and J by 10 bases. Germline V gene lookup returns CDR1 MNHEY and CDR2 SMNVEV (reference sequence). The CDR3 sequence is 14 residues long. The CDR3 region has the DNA TGTGCCAGCAGTTGGGAGGGGGCGGGCTCACCCCTCCACTTT. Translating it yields CASSWEGAGSPLHF.

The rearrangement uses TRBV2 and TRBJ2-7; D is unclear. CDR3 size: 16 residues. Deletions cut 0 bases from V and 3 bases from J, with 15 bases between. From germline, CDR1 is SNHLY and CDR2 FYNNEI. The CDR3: CASSEARRAGLYEQYF. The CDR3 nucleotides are TGTGCCAGCAGTGAAGCTCGGCGAGCCGGTCTCTACGAGCAGTACTTC. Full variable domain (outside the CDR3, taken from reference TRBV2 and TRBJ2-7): EPEVTQTPSHQVTQMGQEVILRCVPISNHLYFYWYRQILGQKVEFLVSFYNNEISEKSEIFDDQFSVERPDGSNFTLKIRSTKLEDSAMYFCASSEARRAGLYEQYFGPGTRLTVT.